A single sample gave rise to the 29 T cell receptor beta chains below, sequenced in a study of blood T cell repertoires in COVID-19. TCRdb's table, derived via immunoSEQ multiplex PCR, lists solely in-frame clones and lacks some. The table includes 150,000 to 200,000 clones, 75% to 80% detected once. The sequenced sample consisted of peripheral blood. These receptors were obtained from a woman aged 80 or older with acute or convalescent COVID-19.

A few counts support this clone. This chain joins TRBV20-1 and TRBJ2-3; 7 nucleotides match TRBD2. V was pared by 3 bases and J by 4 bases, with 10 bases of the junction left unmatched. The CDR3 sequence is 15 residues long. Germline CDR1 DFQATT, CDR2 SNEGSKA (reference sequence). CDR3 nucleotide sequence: TGCAGTGCTAGTCACCTGGGAGGGAGGGCAGATACGCAGTATTTT. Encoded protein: CSASHLGGRADTQYF.

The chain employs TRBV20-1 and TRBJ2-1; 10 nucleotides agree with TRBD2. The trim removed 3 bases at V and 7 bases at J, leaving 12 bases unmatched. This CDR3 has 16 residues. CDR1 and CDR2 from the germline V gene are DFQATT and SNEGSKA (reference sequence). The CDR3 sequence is CSASPRSGRLLNEQFF. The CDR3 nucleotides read TGCAGTGCTAGTCCCCGTAGCGGGAGGCTGCTGAATGAGCAGTTCTTC.

For the CDR3, the DNA is TGCGCCAGCAGCCCGAGCGGGAGGGGTACAGATACGCAGTATTTT. Encoded protein: CASSPSGRGTDTQYF. The chain uses TRBV5-1 and TRBJ2-3, with 10 bases identical to TRBD2. Losses at the gene ends were 4 bases for V and 3 bases for J; bases not matched to a gene: 5. This CDR3 has 15 amino acids. CDR1 and CDR2 (germline): SGHRS, YFSETQ.

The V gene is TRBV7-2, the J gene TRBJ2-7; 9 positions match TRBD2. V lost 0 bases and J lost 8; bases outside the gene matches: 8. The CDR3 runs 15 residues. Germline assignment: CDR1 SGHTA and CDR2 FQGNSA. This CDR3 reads CASSLAGTSTQKQYF. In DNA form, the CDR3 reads TGTGCCAGCAGCTTAGCCGGGACTAGCACCCAAAAGCAGTACTTC.

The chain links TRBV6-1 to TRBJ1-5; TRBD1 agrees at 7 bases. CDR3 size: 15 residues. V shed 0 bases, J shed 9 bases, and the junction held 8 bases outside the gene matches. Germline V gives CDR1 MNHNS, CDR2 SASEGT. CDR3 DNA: TGTGCCAGCAGTGAAGCGAAGGGGGCGAGGGGGCCCCAGCATTTT. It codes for CASSEAKGARGPQHF.

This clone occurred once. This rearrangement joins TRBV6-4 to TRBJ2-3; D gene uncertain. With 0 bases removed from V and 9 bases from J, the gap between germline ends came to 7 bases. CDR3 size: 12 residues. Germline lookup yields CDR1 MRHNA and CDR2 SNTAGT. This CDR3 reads CASSDSARTQYF. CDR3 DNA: TGTGCCAGCAGTGACTCGGCTCGCACGCAGTATTTT.

Here the CDR3 reads CASSQDSSNTEAFF. The CDR3 bases are TGTGCCAGCAGCCAAGACTCGTCGAACACTGAAGCTTTCTTT. This chain connects TRBV3-1 (or the pseudogene TRBV3-2) to TRBJ1-1; no reliable D call. The CDR3 totals 14 residues. V shed 0 bases and J shed 1 base, with 6 bases lying between them. CDR1 LGHDT and CDR2 YNNKEL come from the germline V gene (reference sequence).

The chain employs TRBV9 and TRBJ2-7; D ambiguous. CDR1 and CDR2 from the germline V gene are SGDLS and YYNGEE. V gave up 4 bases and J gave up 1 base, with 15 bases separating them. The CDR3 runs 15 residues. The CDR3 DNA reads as TGTGCCAGCAGCCGCGAGCACGATTGGTCCTACGAGCAGTACTTC. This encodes CASSREHDWSYEQYF.

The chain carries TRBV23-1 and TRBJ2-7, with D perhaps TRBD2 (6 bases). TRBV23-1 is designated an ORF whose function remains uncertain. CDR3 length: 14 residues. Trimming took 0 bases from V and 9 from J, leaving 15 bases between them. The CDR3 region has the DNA TGCGCCAGCAGTCAATCAGTGGCTAGCGAGTGGCAGTACTTC. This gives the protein CASSQSVASEWQYF.

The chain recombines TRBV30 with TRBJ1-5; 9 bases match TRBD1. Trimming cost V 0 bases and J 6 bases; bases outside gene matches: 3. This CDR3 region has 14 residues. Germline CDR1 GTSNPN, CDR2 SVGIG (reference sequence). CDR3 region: CAWSVQGAAQPQHF. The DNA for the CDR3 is TGTGCCTGGAGTGTACAGGGGGCCGCTCAGCCCCAGCATTTT.

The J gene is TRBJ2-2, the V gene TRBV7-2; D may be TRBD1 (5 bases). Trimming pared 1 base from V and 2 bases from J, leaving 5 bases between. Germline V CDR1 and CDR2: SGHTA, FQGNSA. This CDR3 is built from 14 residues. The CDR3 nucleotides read TGTGCCAGCAGCTTAGGGACAAACACCGGGGAGCTGTTTTTT. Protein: CASSLGTNTGELFF.

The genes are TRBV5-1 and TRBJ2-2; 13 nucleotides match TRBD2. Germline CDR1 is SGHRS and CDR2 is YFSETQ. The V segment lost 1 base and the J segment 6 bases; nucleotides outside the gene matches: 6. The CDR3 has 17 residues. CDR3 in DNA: TGCGCCAGCAGCTTGAGGGGGACTAGCGGGAAGGCCGGGGAGCTGTTTTTT. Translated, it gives CASSLRGTSGKAGELFF.

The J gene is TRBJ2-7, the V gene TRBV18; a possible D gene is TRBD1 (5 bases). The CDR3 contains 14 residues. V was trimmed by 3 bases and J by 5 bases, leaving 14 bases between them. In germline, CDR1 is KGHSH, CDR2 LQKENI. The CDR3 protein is CASSPSRGGHEQYF. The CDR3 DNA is TGTGCCAGCTCACCTTCAAGGGGTGGTCACGAGCAGTACTTC.

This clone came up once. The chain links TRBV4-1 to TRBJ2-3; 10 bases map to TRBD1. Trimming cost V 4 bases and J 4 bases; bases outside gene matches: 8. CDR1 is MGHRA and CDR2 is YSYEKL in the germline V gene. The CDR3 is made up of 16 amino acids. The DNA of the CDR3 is TGCGCCAGCAGCCGAGGGGACAGGGGTGGAGCAGATACGCAGTATTTT. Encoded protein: CASSRGDRGGADTQYF.

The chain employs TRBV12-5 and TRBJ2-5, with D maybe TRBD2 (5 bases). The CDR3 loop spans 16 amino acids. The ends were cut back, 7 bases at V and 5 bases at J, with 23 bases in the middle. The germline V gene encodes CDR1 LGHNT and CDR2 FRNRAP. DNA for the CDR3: TGTGCTAGTGTTATTAAGAGGACTCCCCTAGGGGAGACCCAGTACTTC. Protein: CASVIKRTPLGETQYF.

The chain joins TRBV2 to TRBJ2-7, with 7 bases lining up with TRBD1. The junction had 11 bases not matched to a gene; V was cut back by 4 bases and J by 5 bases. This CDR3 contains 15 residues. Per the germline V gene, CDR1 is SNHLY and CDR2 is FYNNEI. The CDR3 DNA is TGTGCCAGCAGTGCCATAATAGGGGGCGCGGACGAGCAGTACTTC. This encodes CASSAIIGGADEQYF.

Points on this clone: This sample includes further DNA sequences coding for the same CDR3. The DNA of the CDR3 is TGTGCCAGCAGTTTAAGGGGCTATGGCTACACCTTC. Amino acid sequence: CASSLRGYGYTF. This chain links TRBV28 with TRBJ1-2, with D possibly matching TRBD1 (5 bases). The CDR3 has 12 residues. V lost 2 bases and J 4 bases, leaving 5 bases between the germline ends. CDR1 and CDR2 from the germline V gene are MDHEN and SYDVKM.

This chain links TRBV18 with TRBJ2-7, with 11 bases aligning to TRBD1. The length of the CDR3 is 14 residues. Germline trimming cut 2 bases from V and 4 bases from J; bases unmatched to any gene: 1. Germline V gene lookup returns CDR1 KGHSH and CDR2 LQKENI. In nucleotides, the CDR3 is TGTGCCAGCTCACCAGGGGACAGGGGGTACGAGCAGTACTTC. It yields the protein CASSPGDRGYEQYF.

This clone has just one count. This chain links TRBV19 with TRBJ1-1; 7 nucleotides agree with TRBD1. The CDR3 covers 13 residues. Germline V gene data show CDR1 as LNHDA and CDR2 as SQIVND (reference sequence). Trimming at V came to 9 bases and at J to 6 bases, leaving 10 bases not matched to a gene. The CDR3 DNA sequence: TGTGCCAGCAACCTCAGGGGGAAGGCTGAAGCTTTCTTT. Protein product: CASNLRGKAEAFF.

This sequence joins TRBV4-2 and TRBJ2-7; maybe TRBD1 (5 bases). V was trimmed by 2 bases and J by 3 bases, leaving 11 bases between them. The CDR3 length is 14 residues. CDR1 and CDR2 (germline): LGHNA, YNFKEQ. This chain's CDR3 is CASSQWSGNYEQYF. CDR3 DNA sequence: TGTGCCAGCAGCCAATGGTCAGGGAACTACGAGCAGTACTTC.

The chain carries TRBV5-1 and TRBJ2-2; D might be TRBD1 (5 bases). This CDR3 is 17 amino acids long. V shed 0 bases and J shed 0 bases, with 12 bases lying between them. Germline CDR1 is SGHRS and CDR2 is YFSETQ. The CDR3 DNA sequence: TGCGCCAGCAGCTTGGCCTCTCGGACAACGAACACCGGGGAGCTGTTTTTT. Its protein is CASSLASRTTNTGELFF.

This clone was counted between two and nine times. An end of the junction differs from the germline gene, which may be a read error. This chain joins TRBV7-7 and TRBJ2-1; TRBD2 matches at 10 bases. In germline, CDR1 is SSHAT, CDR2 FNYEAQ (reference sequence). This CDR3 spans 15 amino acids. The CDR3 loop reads CASSLSGGLNNEQFF. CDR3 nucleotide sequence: TGTGCTAGCAGCCTTAGCGGGGGGCTGAACAATGAGCAGTTCTTC.

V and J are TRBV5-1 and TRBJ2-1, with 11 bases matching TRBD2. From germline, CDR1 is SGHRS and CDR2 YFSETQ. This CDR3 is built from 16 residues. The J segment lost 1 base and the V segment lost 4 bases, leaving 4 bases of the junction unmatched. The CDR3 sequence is CASSISGGASYNEQFF. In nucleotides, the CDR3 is TGCGCCAGCAGCATTAGCGGGGGGGCTTCCTACAATGAGCAGTTCTTC. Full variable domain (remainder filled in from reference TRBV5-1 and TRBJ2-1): KAGVTQTPRYLIKTRGQQVTLSCSPISGHRSVSWYQQTPGQGLQFLFEYFSETQRNKGNFPGRFSGRQFSNSRSEMNVSTLELGDSALYLCASSISGGASYNEQFFGPGTRLTVL.

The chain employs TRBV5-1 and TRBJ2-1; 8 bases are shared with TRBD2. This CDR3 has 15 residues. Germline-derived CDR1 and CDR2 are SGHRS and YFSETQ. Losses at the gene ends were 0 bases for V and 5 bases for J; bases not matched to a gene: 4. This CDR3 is CASSLEGTSNNEQFF. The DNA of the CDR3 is TGCGCCAGCAGCTTGGAGGGGACTAGTAACAATGAGCAGTTCTTC.

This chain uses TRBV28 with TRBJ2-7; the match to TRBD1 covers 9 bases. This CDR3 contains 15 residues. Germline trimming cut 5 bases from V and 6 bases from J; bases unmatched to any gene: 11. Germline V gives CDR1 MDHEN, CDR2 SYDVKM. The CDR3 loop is CASSRPGTGTGEQYF. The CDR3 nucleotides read TGTGCCAGCAGTCGGCCGGGGACAGGGACGGGCGAGCAGTACTTC.

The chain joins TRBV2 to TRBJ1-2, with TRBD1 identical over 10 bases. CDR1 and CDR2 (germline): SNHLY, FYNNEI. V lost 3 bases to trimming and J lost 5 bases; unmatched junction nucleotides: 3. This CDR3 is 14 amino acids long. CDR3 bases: TGTGCCAGCAGTGAGGTGGGACAGGGGTATGGCTACACCTTC. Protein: CASSEVGQGYGYTF.

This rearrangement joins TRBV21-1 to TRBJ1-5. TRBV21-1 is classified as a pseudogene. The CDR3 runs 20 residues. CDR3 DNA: TGTGCCAGCAGCAAAGCGCTCAGGGAGGACTCGAGGTATAGCAATCAGCCCCAGCATTTT. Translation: CASSKALREDSRYSNQPQHF.

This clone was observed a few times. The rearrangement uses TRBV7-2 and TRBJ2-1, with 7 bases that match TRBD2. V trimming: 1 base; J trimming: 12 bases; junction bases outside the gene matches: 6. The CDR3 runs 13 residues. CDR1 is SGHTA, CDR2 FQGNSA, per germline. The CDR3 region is CASSLDVGGVQFF. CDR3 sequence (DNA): TGTGCCAGCAGCTTAGATGTGGGGGGGGTGCAGTTCTTC.

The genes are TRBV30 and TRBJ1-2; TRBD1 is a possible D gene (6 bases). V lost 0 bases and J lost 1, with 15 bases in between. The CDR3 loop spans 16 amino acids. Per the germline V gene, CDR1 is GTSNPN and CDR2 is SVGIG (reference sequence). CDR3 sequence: CAWSVGGGWSNYGYTF. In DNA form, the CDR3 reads TGTGCCTGGAGTGTAGGGGGGGGTTGGAGTAACTATGGCTACACCTTC.